The 10 T cell receptor beta chains in this list originate from one sample, sequenced in a study of naive and memory T cell subsets listed by TCRdb under 2017. No antigen has been identified for these receptors. The library was built by means of UMI-ligation and nested PCR. This sample was sequenced with an Illumina MiSeq. The beta constant-region primer was an equimolar mix of two oligonucleotides covering both TRBC1 and TRBC2. Four rounds of PCR were used to amplify ligated cDNA, with nested alpha and beta constant-region primers being used together with the SP2 primer. TCRdb reanalyzed the raw reads on its own, using fastp at Q25 for trimming and MiXCR for clone calling, and kept in-frame beta chains. Here each entry gathers all rows of one CDR3 protein and keeps the most common genes and DNA. The sample yields more than 120,000 distinct CDR3 sequences; approximately 21% were counted once. The biggest ten clones account for about 0.57% of the sample.

Here is what the overall study found, with its caveats: Naive repertoires, especially CD8, contained a few larger clonotypes, possibly memory cells re-expressing CD45RA.

The specimen sequenced was naive CD8+ T cells from blood. Reading the label with the study, this specimen's cell subset or site is: naive T cells, CD45RA high CD27+. The origin of the receptors is a human donor in good health.

For the CDR3, the DNA is TGTGCCAGCAGCTTAGAAAGAATGGGATGGCAGGAGCACACCGGGGAGCTGTTTTTT. This encodes CASSLERMGWQEHTGELFF. The chain joins TRBV7-9 to TRBJ2-2; D gene ambiguous. This CDR3 has 19 residues. Trimming took 1 base from V and 3 from J, leaving 21 bases between them. The germline V gene encodes CDR1 SEHNR and CDR2 FQNEAQ (reference sequence).

There are a few counts of this clonotype. The rearrangement joins TRBV27 to TRBJ2-1; the D call may be TRBD1 or TRBD2 (5 bases each). The germline V gene has CDR1 MNHEY and CDR2 SMNVEV (reference sequence). The length of the CDR3 is 14 residues. Trimming pared 9 bases from V and 7 bases from J, leaving 19 bases between. The CDR3 region has the DNA TGTGCCAGTACCCGGGGCAGCGCCCGGAATGAGCAGTTCTTC. It codes for CASTRGSARNEQFF.

The rearrangement links TRBV24-1 to TRBJ2-2; the match to TRBD1 covers 7 bases. Germline lookup yields CDR1 KGHDR and CDR2 SFDVKD. This CDR3 has 13 residues. V lost 9 bases, J lost 3 bases, and 3 bases stayed unmatched. The CDR3 sequence is CATGDRDTGELFF. The CDR3 coding sequence is TGTGCCACCGGAGACAGGGACACCGGGGAGCTGTTTTTT.

This clonotype has more than one count but fewer than ten. The CDR3 coding sequence is TGTGCCAGCAGCTGGGACAGGGACGGGGGAGAGACCCAGTACTTC. Amino acid sequence: CASSWDRDGGETQYF. The chain combines TRBV5-4 with TRBJ2-5; 9 nucleotides agree with TRBD1. Germline assignment: CDR1 SGHNT and CDR2 YYREEE (reference sequence). The V segment lost 3 bases and the J segment 4 bases; nucleotides outside the gene matches: 7. This CDR3 has 15 residues.

The chain joins TRBV6-1 to TRBJ1-1, with TRBD1 as a possible D gene (6 bases). The length of the CDR3 is 13 residues. Germline-derived CDR1 and CDR2 are MNHNS and SASEGT. V was cut by 8 bases and J by 1 base, with 11 bases left in between. The CDR3 reads CASSGHSNTEAFF. The CDR3 DNA follows: TGTGCCAGCTCGGGACACTCGAACACTGAAGCTTTCTTT.

This clonotype occurred many times. The V gene is TRBV28, the J gene TRBJ2-5; unclear D gene. Looked up from germline, CDR1 is MDHEN and CDR2 is SYDVKM. The germline V and J ends were trimmed by 4 bases and 1 base, with 1 base remaining between them. The CDR3 spans 11 residues. This chain's CDR3 is CASSSQETQYF. The CDR3 DNA follows: TGTGCCAGCAGTTCCCAAGAGACCCAGTACTTC.

J is TRBJ2-3 and V is TRBV29-1; 12 nucleotides line up with TRBD1. The CDR3 is 15 amino acids. Germline CDR1 and CDR2: SQVTM and ANQGSEA. V lost 3 bases to trimming and J lost 4 bases; unmatched junction nucleotides: 5. Here the CDR3 DNA reads TGCAGCGTTGATGGGGACAGGGGGCATGCAGATACGCAGTATTTT. Encoded protein: CSVDGDRGHADTQYF.

The chain is built from TRBV4-3 and TRBJ1-2, with D possibly being TRBD1 (5 bases). The CDR3 consists of 15 residues. V was pared by 0 bases and J by 8 bases, with 16 bases between. Germline V CDR1 and CDR2: LGHNA, YSLEER. CDR3 DNA sequence: TGCGCCAGCAGCCAAGATCAACGGGGGTGGTTCGGCTACACCTTC. This sequence encodes CASSQDQRGWFGYTF.

This clonotype was seen a handful of times. The V call is TRBV27, the J call TRBJ1-4; no clear D gene. CDR1 MNHEY and CDR2 SMNVEV come from the germline V gene (reference sequence). V was shortened by 6 bases and J by 8 bases, with 19 bases between the two germline ends. The CDR3 runs 15 residues. CDR3 DNA: TGTGCCAGCAGCCCCGATTGGGTTTTCGGGGAAAAACTGTTTTTT. It translates to CASSPDWVFGEKLFF. The variable domain in full, completed from reference TRBV27 and TRBJ1-4, reads EAQVTQNPRYLITVTGKKLTVTCSQNMNHEYMSWYRQDPGLGLRQIYYSMNVEVTDKGDVPEGYKVSRKEKRNFPLILESPSPNQTSLYFCASSPDWVFGEKLFFGSGTQLSVL.

The chain is built from TRBV6-2 or TRBV6-3 and TRBJ2-1; 7 positions agree with TRBD2. Germline CDR1 and CDR2: MNHEY and SVGEGT. The J segment lost 7 bases and the V segment lost 0 bases, leaving 9 bases of the junction unmatched. The CDR3 runs 16 residues. For the CDR3, the DNA is TGTGCCAGCAGTTACTCCCTGGGGGAGGGCAGAAATGAGCAGTTCTTC. Its protein is CASSYSLGEGRNEQFF.